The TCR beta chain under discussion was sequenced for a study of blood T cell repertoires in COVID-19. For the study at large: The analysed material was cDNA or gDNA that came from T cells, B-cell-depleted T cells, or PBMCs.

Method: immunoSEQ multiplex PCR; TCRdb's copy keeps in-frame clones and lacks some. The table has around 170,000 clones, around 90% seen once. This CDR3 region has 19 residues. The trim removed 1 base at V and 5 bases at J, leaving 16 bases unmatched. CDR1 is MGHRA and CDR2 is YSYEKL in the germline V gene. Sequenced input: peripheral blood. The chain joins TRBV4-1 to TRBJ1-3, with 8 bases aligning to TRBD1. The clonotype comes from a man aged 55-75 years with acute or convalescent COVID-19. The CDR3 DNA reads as TGCGCCAGCAGCCAAGCGGAATTCCCAGGACAGGGCAGAAGAAACACCATATATTTT. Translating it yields CASSQAEFPGQGRRNTIYF.